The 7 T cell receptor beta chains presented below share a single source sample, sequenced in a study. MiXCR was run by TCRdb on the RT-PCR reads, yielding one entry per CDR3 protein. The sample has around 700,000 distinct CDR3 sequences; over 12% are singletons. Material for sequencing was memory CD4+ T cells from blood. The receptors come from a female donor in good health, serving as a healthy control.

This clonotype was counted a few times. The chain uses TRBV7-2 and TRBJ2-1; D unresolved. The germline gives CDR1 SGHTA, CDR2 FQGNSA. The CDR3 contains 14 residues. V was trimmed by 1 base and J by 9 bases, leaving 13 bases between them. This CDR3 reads CASSLVGIEGEQFF. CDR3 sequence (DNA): TGTGCCAGCAGCTTAGTGGGAATAGAAGGTGAGCAGTTCTTC. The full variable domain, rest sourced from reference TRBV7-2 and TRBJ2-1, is GAGVSQSPSNKVTEKGKDVELRCDPISGHTALYWYRQSLGQGLEFLIYFQGNSAPDKSGLPSDRFSAERTGGSVSTLTIQRTQQEDSAVYLCASSLVGIEGEQFFGPGTRLTVL.

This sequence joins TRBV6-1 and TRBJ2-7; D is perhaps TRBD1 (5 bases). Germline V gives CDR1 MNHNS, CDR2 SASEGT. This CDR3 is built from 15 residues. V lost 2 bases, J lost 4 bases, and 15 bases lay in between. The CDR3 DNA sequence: TGTGCCAGCAGTGAAAGGGGTGGACACCTTTACGAGCAGTACTTC. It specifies CASSERGGHLYEQYF.

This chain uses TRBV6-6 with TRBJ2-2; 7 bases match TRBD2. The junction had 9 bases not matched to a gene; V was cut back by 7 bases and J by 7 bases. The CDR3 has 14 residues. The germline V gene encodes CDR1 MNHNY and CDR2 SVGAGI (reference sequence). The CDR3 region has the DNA TGTGCCAGCAAGGAGGGAGGGCCGGACGGGGAGCTGTTTTTT. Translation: CASKEGGPDGELFF.

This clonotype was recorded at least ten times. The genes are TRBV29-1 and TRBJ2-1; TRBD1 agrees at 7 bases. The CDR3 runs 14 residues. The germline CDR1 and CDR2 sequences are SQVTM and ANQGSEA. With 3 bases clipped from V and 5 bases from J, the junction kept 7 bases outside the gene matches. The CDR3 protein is CSVERGRGNNEQFF. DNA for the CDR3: TGCAGCGTTGAGAGGGGGCGAGGGAACAATGAGCAGTTCTTC.

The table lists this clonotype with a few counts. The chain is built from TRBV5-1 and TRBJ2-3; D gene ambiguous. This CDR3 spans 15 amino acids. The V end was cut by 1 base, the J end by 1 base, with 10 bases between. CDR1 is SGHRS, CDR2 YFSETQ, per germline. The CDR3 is CASSLPLDGTDTQYF. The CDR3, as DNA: TGCGCCAGCAGCTTGCCCCTCGACGGCACAGATACGCAGTATTTT.

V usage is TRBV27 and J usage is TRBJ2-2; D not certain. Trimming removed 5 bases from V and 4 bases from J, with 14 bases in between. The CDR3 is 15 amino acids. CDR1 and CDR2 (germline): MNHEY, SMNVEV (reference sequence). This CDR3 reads CASSPRQMGTGELFF. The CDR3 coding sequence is TGTGCCAGCAGTCCCCGGCAGATGGGCACCGGGGAGCTGTTTTTT.

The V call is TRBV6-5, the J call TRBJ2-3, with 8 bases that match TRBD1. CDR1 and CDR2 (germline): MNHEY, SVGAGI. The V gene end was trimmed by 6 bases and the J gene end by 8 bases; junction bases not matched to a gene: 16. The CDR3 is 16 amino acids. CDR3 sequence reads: CASSQPDRGPRSTQYF. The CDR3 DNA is TGTGCCAGCAGCCAACCTGACAGGGGCCCCCGGAGTACGCAGTATTTT.